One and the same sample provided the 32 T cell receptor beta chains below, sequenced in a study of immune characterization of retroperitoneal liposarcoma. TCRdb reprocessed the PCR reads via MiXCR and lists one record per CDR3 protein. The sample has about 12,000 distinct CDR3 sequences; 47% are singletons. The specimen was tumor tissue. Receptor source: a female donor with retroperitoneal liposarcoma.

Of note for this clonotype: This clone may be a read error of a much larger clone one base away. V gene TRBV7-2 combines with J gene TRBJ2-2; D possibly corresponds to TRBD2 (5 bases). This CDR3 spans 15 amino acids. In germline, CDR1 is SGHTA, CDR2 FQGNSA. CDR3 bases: TGTGCCAGCAGCTCCGAGGGTGGGAACACCGTGGAGCTGTTTTTT. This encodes CASSSEGGNTVELFF.

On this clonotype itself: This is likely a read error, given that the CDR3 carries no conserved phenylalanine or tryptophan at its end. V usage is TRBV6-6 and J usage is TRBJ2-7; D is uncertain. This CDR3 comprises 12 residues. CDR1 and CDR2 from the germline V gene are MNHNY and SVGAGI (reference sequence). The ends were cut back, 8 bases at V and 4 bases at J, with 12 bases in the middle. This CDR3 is CASQRPPYEQYC. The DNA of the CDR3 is TGTGCCAGCCAAAGGCCCCCTTACGAGCAGTACTGC.

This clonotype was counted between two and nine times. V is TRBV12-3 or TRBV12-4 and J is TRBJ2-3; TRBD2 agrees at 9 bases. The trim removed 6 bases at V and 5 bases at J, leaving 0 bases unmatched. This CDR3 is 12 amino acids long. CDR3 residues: CASRTSGDTQYF. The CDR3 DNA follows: TGTGCCAGCAGGACTAGCGGAGATACGCAGTATTTT.

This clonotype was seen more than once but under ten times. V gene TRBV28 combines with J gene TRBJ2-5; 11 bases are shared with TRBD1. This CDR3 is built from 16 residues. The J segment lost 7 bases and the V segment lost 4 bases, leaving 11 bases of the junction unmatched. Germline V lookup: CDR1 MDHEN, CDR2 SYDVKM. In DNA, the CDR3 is TGTGCCAGCAGTTCACCTCTGGACAGGGGGCTTGTGACCCAGTACTTC. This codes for CASSSPLDRGLVTQYF.

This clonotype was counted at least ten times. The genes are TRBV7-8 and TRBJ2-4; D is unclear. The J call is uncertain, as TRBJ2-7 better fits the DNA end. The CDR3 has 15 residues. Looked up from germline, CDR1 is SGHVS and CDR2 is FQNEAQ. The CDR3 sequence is CASSLAGMSSYEQYF. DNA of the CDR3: TGTGCCAGCAGCTTAGCGGGGATGAGCTCCTACGAGCAGTACTTC.

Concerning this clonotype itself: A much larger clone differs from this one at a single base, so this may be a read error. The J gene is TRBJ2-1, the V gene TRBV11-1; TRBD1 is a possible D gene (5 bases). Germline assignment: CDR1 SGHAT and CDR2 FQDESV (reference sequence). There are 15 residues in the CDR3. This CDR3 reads CTSSLAPTGTYEQFF. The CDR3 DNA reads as TGTACCAGCAGCTTAGCTCCCACAGGTACCTACGAGCAGTTCTTC.

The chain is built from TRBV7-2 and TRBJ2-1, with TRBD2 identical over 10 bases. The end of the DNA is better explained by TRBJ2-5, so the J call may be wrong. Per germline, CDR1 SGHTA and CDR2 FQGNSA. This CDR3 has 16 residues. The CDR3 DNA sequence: TGTGCCAGCAGCCCCACGACTAGCGGGTGGGGAGAGACCCAGTACTTC. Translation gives CASSPTTSGWGETQYF.

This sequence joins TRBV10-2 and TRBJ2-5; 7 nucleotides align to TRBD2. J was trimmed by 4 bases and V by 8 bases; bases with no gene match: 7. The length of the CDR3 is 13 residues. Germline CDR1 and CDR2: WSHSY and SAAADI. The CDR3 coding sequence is TGCGCCAGCGCCGGGACTACTGGAGAGACCCAGTACTTC. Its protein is CASAGTTGETQYF.

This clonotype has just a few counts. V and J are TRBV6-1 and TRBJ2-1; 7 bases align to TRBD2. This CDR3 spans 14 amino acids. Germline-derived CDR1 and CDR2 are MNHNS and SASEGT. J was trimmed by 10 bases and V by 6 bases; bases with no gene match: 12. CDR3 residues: CASRISGTYPEQFF. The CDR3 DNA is TGTGCCAGCAGGATAAGCGGGACCTATCCCGAGCAGTTCTTC.

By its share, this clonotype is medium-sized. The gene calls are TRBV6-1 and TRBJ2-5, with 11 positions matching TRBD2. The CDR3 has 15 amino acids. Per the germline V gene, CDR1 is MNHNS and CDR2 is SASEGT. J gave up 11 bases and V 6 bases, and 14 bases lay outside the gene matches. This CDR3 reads CASRNELAGGPQQYF. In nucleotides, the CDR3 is TGTGCCAGCAGGAACGAGCTAGCGGGAGGCCCCCAGCAGTACTTC.

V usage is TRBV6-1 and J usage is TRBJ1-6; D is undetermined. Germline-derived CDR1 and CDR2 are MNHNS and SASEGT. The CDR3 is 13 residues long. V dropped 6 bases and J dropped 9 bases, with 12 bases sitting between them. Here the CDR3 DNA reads TGTGCCAGCAGGACCGAGGATAGTTCACCCCTCCACTTT. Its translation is CASRTEDSSPLHF.

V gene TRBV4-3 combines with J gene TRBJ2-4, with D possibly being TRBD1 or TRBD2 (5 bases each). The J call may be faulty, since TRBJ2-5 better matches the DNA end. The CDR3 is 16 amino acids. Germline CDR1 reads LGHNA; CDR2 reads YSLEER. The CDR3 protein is CASSQRVRGVGETQYF. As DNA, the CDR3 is TGCGCCAGCAGCCAAAGGGTGAGGGGAGTGGGAGAGACCCAGTACTTC.

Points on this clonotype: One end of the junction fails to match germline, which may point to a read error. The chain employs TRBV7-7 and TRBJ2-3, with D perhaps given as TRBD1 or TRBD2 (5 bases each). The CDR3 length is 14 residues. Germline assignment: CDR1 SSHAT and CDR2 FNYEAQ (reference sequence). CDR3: CASSRDGSTDTQYF. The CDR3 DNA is TGTGCTAGCAGCAGGGACGGGAGCACAGATACGCAGTATTTT.

The CDR3 loop reads CASSTLGAYNSPLHF. The CDR3 DNA sequence: TGTGCCAGCAGCACCCTGGGGGCCTATAATTCACCCCTCCACTTT. The V call is TRBV27, the J call TRBJ1-6; maybe TRBD1 (5 bases). V was shortened by 6 bases and J by 2 bases, with 11 bases between the two germline ends. The CDR3 extends over 15 amino acids. Germline lookup yields CDR1 MNHEY and CDR2 SMNVEV (reference sequence).

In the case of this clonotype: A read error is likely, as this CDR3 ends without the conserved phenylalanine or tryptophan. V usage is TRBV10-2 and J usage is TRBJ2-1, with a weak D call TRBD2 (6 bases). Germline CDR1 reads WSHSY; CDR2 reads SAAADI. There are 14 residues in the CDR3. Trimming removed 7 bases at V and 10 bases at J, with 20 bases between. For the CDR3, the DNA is TGCGCCAGCACCGAGGACTACCCCTCCTACGAGCAGTTCTCC. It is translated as CASTEDYPSYEQFS.

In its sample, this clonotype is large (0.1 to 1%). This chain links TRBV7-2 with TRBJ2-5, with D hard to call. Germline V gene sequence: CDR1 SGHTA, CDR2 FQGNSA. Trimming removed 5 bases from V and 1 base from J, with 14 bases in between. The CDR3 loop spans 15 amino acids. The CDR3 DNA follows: TGTGCCAGCAGCCATGCCGCGGCAGTCCAAGAGACCCAGTACTTC. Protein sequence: CASSHAAAVQETQYF.

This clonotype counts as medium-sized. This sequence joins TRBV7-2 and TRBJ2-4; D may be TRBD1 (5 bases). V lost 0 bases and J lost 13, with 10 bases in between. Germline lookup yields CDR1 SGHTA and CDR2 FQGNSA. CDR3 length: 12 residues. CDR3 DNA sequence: TGTGCCAGCAGCTTAGCGCAGGGTGAGCAGTACTTC. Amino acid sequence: CASSLAQGEQYF.

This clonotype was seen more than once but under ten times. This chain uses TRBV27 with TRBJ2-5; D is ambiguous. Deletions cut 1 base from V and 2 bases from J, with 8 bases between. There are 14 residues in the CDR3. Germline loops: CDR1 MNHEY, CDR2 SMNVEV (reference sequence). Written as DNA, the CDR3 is TGTGCCAGCAGTTTATATGACCAGCAAGAGACCCAGTACTTC. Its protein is CASSLYDQQETQYF.

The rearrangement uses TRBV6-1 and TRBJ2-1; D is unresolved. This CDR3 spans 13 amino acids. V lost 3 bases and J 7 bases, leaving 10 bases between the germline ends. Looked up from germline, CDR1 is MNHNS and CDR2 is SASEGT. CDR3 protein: CASSDPLRNEQFF. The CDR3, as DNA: TGTGCCAGCAGTGACCCCCTTAGAAATGAGCAGTTCTTC.

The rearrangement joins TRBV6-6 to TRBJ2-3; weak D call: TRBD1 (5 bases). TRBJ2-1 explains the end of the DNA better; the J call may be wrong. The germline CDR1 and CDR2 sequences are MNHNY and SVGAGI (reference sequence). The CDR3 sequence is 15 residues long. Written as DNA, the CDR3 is TGTGCCAGCAGTGTCCCGGACACCAATCCCTACGAGCAGTTCTTC. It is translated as CASSVPDTNPYEQFF.

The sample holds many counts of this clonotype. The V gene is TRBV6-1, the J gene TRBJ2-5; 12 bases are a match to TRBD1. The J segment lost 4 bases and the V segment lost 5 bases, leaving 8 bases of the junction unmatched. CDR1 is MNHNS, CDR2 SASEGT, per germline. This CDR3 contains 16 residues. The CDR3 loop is CASSNEGTGGTETQYF. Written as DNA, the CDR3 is TGTGCCAGCAGTAACGAGGGGACAGGGGGCACAGAGACCCAGTACTTC.

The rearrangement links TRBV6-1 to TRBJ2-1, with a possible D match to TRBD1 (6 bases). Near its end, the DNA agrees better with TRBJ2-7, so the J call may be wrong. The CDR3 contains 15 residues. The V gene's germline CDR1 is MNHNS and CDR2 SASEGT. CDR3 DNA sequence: TGTGCCAGCAGTCACCCTGGGGGCAATCGCTACGAGCAGTACTTC. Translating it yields CASSHPGGNRYEQYF.

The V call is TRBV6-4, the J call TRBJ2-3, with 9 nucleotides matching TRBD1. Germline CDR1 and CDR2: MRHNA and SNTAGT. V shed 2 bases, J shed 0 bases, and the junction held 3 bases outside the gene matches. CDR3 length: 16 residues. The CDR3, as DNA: TGTGCCAGCAGTGACGGACAGGGGACTAGCACAGATACGCAGTATTTT. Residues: CASSDGQGTSTDTQYF.

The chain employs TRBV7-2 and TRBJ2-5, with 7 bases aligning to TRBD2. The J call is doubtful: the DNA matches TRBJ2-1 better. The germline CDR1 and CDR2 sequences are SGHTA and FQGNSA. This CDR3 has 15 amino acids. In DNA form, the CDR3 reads TGTGCCAGCAGCTTAATGAGCGGGGAGTACAATGAGCAGTTCTTC. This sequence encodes CASSLMSGEYNEQFF.

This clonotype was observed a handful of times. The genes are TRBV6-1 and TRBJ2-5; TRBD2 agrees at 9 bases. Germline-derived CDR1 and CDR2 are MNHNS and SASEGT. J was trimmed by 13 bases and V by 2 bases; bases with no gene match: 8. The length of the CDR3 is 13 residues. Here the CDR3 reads CASSERLAGFLYF. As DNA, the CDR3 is TGTGCCAGCAGTGAACGCCTAGCGGGATTTCTGTACTTC.

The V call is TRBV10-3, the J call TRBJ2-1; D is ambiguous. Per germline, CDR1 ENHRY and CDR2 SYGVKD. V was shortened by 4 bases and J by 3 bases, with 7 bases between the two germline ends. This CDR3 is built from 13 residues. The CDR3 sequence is CAISGWGYNEQFF. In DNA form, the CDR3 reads TGTGCCATCAGTGGGTGGGGCTACAATGAGCAGTTCTTC.

The CDR3 coding sequence is TGTGCCAGCAGTTACAATTCACCGGGACAGGGAGGGGGCAATCAGCCCCAGCATTTT. Its protein product is CASSYNSPGQGGGNQPQHF. This chain joins TRBV6-6 and TRBJ1-5, with 9 bases that match TRBD1. CDR3 length: 19 residues. Per germline, CDR1 MNHNY and CDR2 SVGAGI (reference sequence). After removal of 2 bases from V and 2 bases from J, the junction contained 13 bases not matched to a gene.

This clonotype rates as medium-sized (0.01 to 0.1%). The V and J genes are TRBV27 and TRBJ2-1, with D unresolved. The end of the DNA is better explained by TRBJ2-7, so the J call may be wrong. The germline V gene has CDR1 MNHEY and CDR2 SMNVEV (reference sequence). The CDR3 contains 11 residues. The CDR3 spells CATQVWNEQYF. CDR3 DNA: TGTGCCACCCAAGTTTGGAATGAGCAGTACTTC.

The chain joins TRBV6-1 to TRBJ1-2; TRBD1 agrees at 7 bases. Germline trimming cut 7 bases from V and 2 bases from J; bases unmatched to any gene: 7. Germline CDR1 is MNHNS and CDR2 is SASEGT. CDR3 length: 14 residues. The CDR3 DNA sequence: TGTGCCAGCACCCAAGGGGGCGGAAACTATGGCTACACCTTC. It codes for CASTQGGGNYGYTF.

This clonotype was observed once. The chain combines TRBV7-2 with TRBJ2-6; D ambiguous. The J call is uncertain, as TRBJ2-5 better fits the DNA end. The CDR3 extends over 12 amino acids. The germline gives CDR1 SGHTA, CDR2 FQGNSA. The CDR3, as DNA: TGTGCCAGCAGCATTCATAGGCAGGCCCAGTACTTC. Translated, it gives CASSIHRQAQYF.

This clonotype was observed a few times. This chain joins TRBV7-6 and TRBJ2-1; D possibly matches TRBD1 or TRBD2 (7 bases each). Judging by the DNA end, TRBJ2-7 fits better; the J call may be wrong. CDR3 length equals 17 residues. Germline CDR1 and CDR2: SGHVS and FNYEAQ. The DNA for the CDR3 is TGTGCCAGCAGATCTAACCAGGGGGGGCGGGGAACCTACGAGCAGTACTTC. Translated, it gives CASRSNQGGRGTYEQYF.

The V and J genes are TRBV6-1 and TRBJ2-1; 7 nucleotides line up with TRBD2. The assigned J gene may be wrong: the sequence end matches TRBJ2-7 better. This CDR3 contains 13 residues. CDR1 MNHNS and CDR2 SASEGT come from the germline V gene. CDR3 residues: CASSPGGSYEQYF. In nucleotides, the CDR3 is TGTGCCAGCAGCCCCGGCGGGAGCTACGAGCAGTACTTC.